This TCR beta chain was identified in a study of blood T cells in healthy people across ages. Findings of the study overall: Roughly linearly, TCR beta diversity per million T cells fell as age increased.

Per-sample yields of isolated PBMCs were at least 6 million. A J-beta primer mix and a sample-barcoded 5' primer were used in a second PCR of about 7 to 12 cycles. Unique molecular identifiers of 12 random nucleotides labeled each cDNA. The study obtained at least 2.5 million CDR3-containing paired-end reads from every sample. TCRdb re-analysed the 5' RACE reads in MiXCR, keeping a single row per CDR3 protein. Of approximately 670,000 distinct CDR3 sequences listed, over 40% are singletons. Trimming removed 5 bases from V and 6 bases from J, with 11 bases in between. This CDR3 is 12 amino acids long. The germline CDR1 and CDR2 sequences are DFQATT and SNEGSKA (reference sequence). Many counts were recorded for this clonotype. Its antigen is not known.

This chain uses TRBV20-1 with TRBJ2-4; D gene uncertain. The receptor was derived from a man older than 75 in good health. The sample comprised blood. The CDR3 reads CSAPLAANIQYF. The CDR3 DNA reads as TGCAGTGCTCCCTTAGCCGCAAACATTCAGTACTTC.